The clone carrying this TCR beta chain was counted only a few times. Time point denoted: patch test 1, 2 weeks after DPC sensitization. Treatment denoted: therapeutic diphenylcyclopropenone sensitization with weekly scalp DPC. Every donor had alopecia and was 18 to 70 years old; all were suitable for DPC. Total RNA extraction was carried out from unfractionated whole blood. The data are from a study of human T cells and chemical hapten exposure. Single cDNA molecules in the library carried unique molecular identifiers attached during preparation. Each CDR3 protein gets one entry after TCRdb re-called the RACE reads with MiXCR. Found here are 84,000 or so distinct CDR3 sequences, 10% to 13% of them singletons; the top ten hold 2% to 2.5%. CDR3 length: 14 residues. V was trimmed by 7 bases and J by 5 bases, leaving 17 bases between them. Germline CDR1 and CDR2: MNHNS and SASEGT.

The chain uses TRBV6-1 and TRBJ2-5; D is possibly TRBD1 or TRBD2 (5 bases each). Here the sequenced sample was whole blood, taken in connection with sensitization to the hapten diphenylcyclopropenone (DPC). This receptor was obtained from a man aged 40-50 years with alopecia areata. Some clones in this sample may be carry-over from other donors' samples. The DNA of the CDR3 is TGTGCCAGCACCCCCCCCGGGGCTTTGGAGACCCAGTACTTC. Translating gives CASTPPGALETQYF.